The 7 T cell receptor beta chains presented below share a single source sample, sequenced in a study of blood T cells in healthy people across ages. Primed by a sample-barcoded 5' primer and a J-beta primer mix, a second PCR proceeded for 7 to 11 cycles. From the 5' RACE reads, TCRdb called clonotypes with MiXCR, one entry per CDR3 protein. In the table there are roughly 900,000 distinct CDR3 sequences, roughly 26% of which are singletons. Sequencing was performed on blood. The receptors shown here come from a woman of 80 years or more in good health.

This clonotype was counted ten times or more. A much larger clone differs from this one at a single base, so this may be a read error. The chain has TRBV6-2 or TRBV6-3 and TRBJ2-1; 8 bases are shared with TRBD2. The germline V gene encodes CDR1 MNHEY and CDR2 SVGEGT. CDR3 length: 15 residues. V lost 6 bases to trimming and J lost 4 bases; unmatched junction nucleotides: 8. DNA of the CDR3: TGTGCCAGCAGCCGGAGGGCGGGGGGATACAATGAGCAGTTCTTC. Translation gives CASSRRAGGYNEQFF.

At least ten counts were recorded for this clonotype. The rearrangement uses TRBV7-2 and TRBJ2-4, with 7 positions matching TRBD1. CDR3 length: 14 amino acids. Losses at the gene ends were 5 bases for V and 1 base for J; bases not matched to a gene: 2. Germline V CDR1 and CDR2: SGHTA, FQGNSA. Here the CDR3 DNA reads TGTGCCAGCAGCGACAGGGCGGCCAAAAACATTCAGTACTTC. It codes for CASSDRAAKNIQYF.

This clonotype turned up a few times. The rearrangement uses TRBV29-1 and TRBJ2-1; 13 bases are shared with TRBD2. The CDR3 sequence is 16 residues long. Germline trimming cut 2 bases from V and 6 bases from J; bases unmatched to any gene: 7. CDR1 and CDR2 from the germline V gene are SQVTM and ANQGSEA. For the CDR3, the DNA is TGCAGCGTTGAACCCGGACTAGCGGGAGAAGGCAATGAGCAGTTCTTC. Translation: CSVEPGLAGEGNEQFF.

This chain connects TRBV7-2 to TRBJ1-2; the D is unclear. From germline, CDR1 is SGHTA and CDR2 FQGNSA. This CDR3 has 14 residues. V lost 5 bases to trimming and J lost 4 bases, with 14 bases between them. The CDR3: CASSPGSGPYGYTF. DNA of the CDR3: TGTGCCAGCAGCCCCGGGTCAGGTCCCTATGGCTACACCTTC.

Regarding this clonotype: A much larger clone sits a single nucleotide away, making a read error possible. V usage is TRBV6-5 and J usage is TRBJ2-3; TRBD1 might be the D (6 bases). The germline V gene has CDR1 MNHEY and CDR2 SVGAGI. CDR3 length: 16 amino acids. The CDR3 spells CASSYSSRGTTGTQYF. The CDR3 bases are TGTGCCAGCAGTTACTCCTCGAGGGGGACAACAGGTACGCAGTATTTT.

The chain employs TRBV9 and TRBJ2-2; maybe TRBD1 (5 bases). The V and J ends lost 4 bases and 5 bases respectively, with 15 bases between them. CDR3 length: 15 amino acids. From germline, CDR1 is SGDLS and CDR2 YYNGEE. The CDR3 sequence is CASSTLTQGTGELFF. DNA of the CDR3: TGTGCCAGCAGCACTTTGACCCAGGGTACCGGGGAGCTGTTTTTT. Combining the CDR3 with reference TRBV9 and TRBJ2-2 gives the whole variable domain DSGVTQTPKHLITATGQRVTLRCSPRSGDLSVYWYQQSLDQGLQFLIQYYNGEERAKGNILERFSAQQFPDLHSELNLSSLELGDSALYFCASSTLTQGTGELFFGEGSRLTVL.

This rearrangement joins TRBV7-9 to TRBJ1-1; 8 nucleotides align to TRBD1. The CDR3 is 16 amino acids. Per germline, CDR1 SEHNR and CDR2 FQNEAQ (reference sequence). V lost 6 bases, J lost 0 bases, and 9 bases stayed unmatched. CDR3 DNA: TGTGCCAGCAGTTCCGGGACAGGCAGTTTGAACACTGAAGCTTTCTTT. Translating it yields CASSSGTGSLNTEAFF.